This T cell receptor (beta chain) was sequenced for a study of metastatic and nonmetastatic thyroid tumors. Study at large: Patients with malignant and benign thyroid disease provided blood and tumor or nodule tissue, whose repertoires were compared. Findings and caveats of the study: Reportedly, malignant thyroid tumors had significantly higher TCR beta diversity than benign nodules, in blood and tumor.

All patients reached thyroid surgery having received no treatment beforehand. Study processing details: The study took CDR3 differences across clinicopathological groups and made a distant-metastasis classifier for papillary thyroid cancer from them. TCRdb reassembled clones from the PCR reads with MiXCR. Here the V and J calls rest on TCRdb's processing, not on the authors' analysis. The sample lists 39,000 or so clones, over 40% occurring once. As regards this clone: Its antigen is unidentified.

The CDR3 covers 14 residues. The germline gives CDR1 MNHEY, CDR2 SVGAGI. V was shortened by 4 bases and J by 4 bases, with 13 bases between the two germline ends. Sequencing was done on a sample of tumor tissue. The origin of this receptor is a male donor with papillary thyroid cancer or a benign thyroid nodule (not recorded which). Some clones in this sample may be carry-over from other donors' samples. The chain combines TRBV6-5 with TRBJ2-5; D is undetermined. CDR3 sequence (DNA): TGTGCCAGCAGTTTCGGTAACCTCAGAGAGACCCAGTACTTC. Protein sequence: CASSFGNLRETQYF.